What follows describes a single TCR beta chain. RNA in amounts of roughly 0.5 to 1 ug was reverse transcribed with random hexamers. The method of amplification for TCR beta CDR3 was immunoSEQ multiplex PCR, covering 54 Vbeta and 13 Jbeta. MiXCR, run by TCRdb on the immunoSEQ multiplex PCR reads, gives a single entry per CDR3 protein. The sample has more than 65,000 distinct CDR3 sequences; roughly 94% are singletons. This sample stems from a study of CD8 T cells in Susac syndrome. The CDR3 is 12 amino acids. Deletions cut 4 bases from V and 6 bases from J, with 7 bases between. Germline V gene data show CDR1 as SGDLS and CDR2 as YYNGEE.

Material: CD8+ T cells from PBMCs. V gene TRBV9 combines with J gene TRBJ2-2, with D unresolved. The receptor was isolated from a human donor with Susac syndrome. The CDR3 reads CASSPDAGELFF. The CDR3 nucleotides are TGTGCCAGCAGCCCCGATGCCGGGGAGCTGTTTTTT.